This T cell receptor beta chain was retrieved from a study of T-cell reconstitution after alpha-beta-depleted transplantation in children. As concerns this clonotype: The antigen remains undetermined.

Using unique molecular identifiers, the investigators prepared the TCRbeta library. TCRdb reprocessed the PCR reads with MiXCR, giving one entry per CDR3 protein. This sample has approximately 1,000,000 distinct CDR3 sequences, with about 29% found just once. J lost 2 bases, V lost 3 bases, and 2 bases had no gene match. The V gene's germline CDR1 is SGHAT and CDR2 FQNNGV. This CDR3 contains 15 residues. The study's findings and limits: Some patients owed their high day-60 TCRbeta diversity to surviving recipient T cells and thymic progenitors.

The clonotype originates from a boy less than two years old who had a stem cell transplant for SCID, so the T cells may come from the graft donor. The chain is built from TRBV11-2 and TRBJ2-3; 10 nucleotides match TRBD2. The sequencing here drew on PBMCs, mostly from graft donor cells, taken 360 days after TCRalphabeta/CD19-depleted stem cell transplant. CDR3: CASSFSGGYTDTQYF. In DNA form, the CDR3 reads TGTGCCAGCAGCTTTAGCGGGGGGTACACAGATACGCAGTATTTT.